This T cell receptor beta chain was identified during a study of cytomegalovirus exposure and HLA in healthy donors. For the study at large: The roughly 100 million unique TCR beta sequences, from about 179 million T cells, were found by an earlier analysis. Study-wide findings and caveats: Immune exposure information available was restricted to CMV serostatus. A likely sequencing artifact accounted for one observed cluster of highly shared sequence variants.

A word on this clone: Its specificity is unknown.

It was with 60 Vbeta and 13 Jbeta primers that the PCR ran. The repertoire was sequenced with immunoSEQ multiplex PCR; TCRdb's copy has only in-frame clones and lacks some. Of some 150,000 clones in the sample, about 82% were seen once. The source material was PBMCs. The TCR was taken from a woman aged 25 to 39 in good health and CMV-seropositive.

The CDR3 loop is CASSLRGGPHSGANVLTF. In nucleotides, the CDR3 is TGTGCCAGCAGCTTAAGAGGAGGGCCGCACTCTGGGGCCAACGTCCTGACTTTC. The chain employs TRBV7-3 and TRBJ2-6; D perhaps matches TRBD2 (6 bases). V was trimmed by 1 base and J by 0 bases, leaving 13 bases between them. Germline CDR1 is SGHTA and CDR2 is FQGTGA. The CDR3 is 18 amino acids.